A single sample gave rise to the 25 T cell receptor beta chains below, sequenced in a study of blood T cell repertoires in COVID-19. The table came from immunoSEQ multiplex PCR; TCRdb's copy has only in-frame clones and leaves some out. The sample contains some 450,000 clones, 70% to 90% of which appear only once. The specimen was peripheral blood. These receptors originate from a man between 18 and 29 years old with COVID-19, enrolled during active disease.

The chain links TRBV7-8 to TRBJ1-6; 7 nucleotides line up with TRBD1. Germline CDR1 and CDR2: SGHVS and FQNEAQ. Losses at the gene ends were 5 bases for V and 10 bases for J; bases not matched to a gene: 8. This CDR3 has 14 amino acids. The DNA for the CDR3 is TGTGCCAGCAGCGTAGGGACAGATCCCTCACCCCTCCACTTT. It yields the protein CASSVGTDPSPLHF.

The chain uses TRBV7-9 and TRBJ2-7, with D perhaps TRBD1 (5 bases). The CDR3 totals 12 residues. In germline, CDR1 is SEHNR, CDR2 FQNEAQ (reference sequence). V shed 5 bases and J shed 5 bases, with 10 bases lying between them. The CDR3, as DNA: TGTGCCAGCAGCGCCGCAGGGCACGAGCAGTACTTC. This encodes CASSAAGHEQYF.

V gene TRBV6-1 combines with J gene TRBJ2-2; 9 positions agree with TRBD2. V dropped 0 bases and J dropped 4; count of bases not matched to a gene: 6. CDR1 is MNHNS and CDR2 is SASEGT in the germline V gene. The CDR3 contains 17 residues. The CDR3 bases are TGTGCCAGCAGTGAAGCCCCCCTAGCGGGACCCACCGGGGAGCTGTTTTTT. It is translated as CASSEAPLAGPTGELFF.

This clone was recorded only once. The J gene is TRBJ1-4, the V gene TRBV2, with TRBD1 identical over 8 bases. The germline V gene encodes CDR1 SNHLY and CDR2 FYNNEI. The CDR3 is 15 residues long. After removal of 2 bases from V and 6 bases from J, the junction contained 5 bases not matched to a gene. CDR3 amino acids: CASSEMGRGHEKLFF. CDR3 coding DNA: TGTGCCAGCAGTGAAATGGGCAGGGGGCATGAAAAACTGTTTTTT. The variable domain in full, with the rest retrieved from reference TRBV2 and TRBJ1-4, is EPEVTQTPSHQVTQMGQEVILRCVPISNHLYFYWYRQILGQKVEFLVSFYNNEISEKSEIFDDQFSVERPDGSNFTLKIRSTKLEDSAMYFCASSEMGRGHEKLFFGSGTQLSVL.

In regard to this clone: This same CDR3 is encoded by further DNA sequences in the sample. The V call is TRBV18, the J call TRBJ2-5; D gene unclear. Looked up from germline, CDR1 is KGHSH and CDR2 is LQKENI. Trimming shortened V by 4 bases and J by 4 bases, and 10 bases separated the two germline ends. The CDR3 runs 13 residues. This CDR3 reads CASSLSSGETQYF. In nucleotides, the CDR3 is TGTGCCAGCTCACTATCGTCAGGAGAGACCCAGTACTTC.

This chain joins TRBV5-6 and TRBJ1-6; D is undetermined. Trimming took 0 bases from V and 2 from J, leaving 6 bases between them. Germline CDR1 SGHDT, CDR2 YYEEEE. CDR3 length: 15 amino acids. The CDR3 DNA is TGTGCCAGCAGCTTGGGAGAAACCTATAATTCACCCCTCCACTTT. Translated: CASSLGETYNSPLHF. Variable domain in full (rest from reference TRBV5-6 and TRBJ1-6): DAGVTQSPTHLIKTRGQQVTLRCSPKSGHDTVSWYQQALGQGPQFIFQYYEEEERQRGNFPDRFSGHQFPNYSSELNVNALLLGDSALYLCASSLGETYNSPLHFGNGTRLTVT.

This chain joins TRBV5-6 and TRBJ1-1; 8 bases fit TRBD1. Germline CDR1 SGHDT, CDR2 YYEEEE. J gave up 7 bases and V 0 bases, and 8 bases lay outside the gene matches. This CDR3 has 15 residues. The CDR3 DNA sequence: TGTGCCAGCAGCTTGGCCAGGGACAGGAGGAGTGAAGCTTTCTTT. Amino acid sequence: CASSLARDRRSEAFF.

V gene TRBV7-9 combines with J gene TRBJ2-1; TRBD2 matches 8 bases. This CDR3 comprises 14 residues. Germline V gene sequence: CDR1 SEHNR, CDR2 FQNEAQ (reference sequence). J gave up 9 bases and V 4 bases, and 8 bases lay outside the gene matches. The CDR3 coding sequence is TGTGCCAGCAGCTCAACGGGGGGGCAGGGTGAGCAGTTCTTC. The encoded protein is CASSSTGGQGEQFF.

The CDR3 DNA reads TGTGCCAGCAGCTCCCTCTTAGGGCAGGGCACTGAAGCTTTCTTT. It codes for CASSSLLGQGTEAFF. The chain employs TRBV5-6 and TRBJ1-1; tentative D call: TRBD1 (5 bases). V lost 3 bases, J lost 4 bases, and 16 bases lay in between. The germline CDR1 and CDR2 sequences are SGHDT and YYEEEE. The CDR3 loop spans 15 amino acids.

CDR3: CASSLAYRGKVPYNEQFF. The DNA of the CDR3 is TGCGCCAGCAGCTTGGCCTACAGGGGAAAGGTACCCTACAATGAGCAGTTCTTC. The chain links TRBV5-1 to TRBJ2-1; 7 nucleotides line up with TRBD1. The CDR3 runs to 18 residues. V gave up 0 bases and J gave up 2 bases; unmatched junction bases: 11. From germline, CDR1 is SGHRS and CDR2 YFSETQ.

To note about this clone: The sample contains more than one DNA sequence encoding this CDR3. V usage is TRBV7-9 and J usage is TRBJ1-1; 8 nucleotides match TRBD1. This CDR3 contains 14 residues. The V segment lost 4 bases and the J segment 1 base; nucleotides outside the gene matches: 2. The germline CDR1 and CDR2 sequences are SEHNR and FQNEAQ (reference sequence). The CDR3 loop is CASSSGTGNTEAFF. The CDR3, as DNA: TGTGCCAGCAGCTCAGGGACAGGGAACACTGAAGCTTTCTTT.

This clone was counted a single time. The rearrangement joins TRBV5-1 to TRBJ1-4; D not certain. The CDR3 spans 14 residues. The V end lost 2 bases, the J end lost 2 bases, and 7 bases lay between the germline ends. Germline CDR1 SGHRS, CDR2 YFSETQ. Written as DNA, the CDR3 is TGCGCCAGCAGCTTAGGGAGCACTAATGAAAAACTGTTTTTT. Protein: CASSLGSTNEKLFF. Variable domain in full (rest from reference TRBV5-1 and TRBJ1-4): KAGVTQTPRYLIKTRGQQVTLSCSPISGHRSVSWYQQTPGQGLQFLFEYFSETQRNKGNFPGRFSGRQFSNSRSEMNVSTLELGDSALYLCASSLGSTNEKLFFGSGTQLSVL.

V is TRBV2 and J is TRBJ2-5; D is perhaps TRBD2 (6 bases). Trimming shortened V by 6 bases and J by 2 bases, and 10 bases separated the two germline ends. This CDR3 is 13 amino acids long. Germline CDR1 SNHLY, CDR2 FYNNEI. The CDR3 coding sequence is TGTGCCAGCAGGATTGGGGGGCAAGAGACCCAGTACTTC. Amino acids: CASRIGGQETQYF.

This clone was counted a single time. The chain employs TRBV4-2 and TRBJ2-1; TRBD1 matches at 7 bases. This CDR3 spans 16 amino acids. Germline CDR1 and CDR2: LGHNA and YNFKEQ. The V gene end was trimmed by 4 bases and the J gene end by 3 bases; junction bases not matched to a gene: 9. The CDR3, as DNA: TGTGCCAGCAGCCTTAGGGACAGAGAGAACTACAATGAGCAGTTCTTC. Protein: CASSLRDRENYNEQFF.

The CDR3 coding sequence is TGTGCCAGCAGTGAGGGACAGGATAATTCACCCCTCCACTTT. It translates to CASSEGQDNSPLHF. The chain couples TRBV25-1 to TRBJ1-6, with 8 nucleotides matching TRBD1. The CDR3 length is 14 residues. Germline V lookup: CDR1 MGHDK, CDR2 SYGVNS. The V and J ends lost 3 bases and 5 bases, in that order; junction bases with no gene match: 0.

The chain joins TRBV6-2 or TRBV6-3 to TRBJ1-4; 7 nucleotides agree with TRBD1. Germline-derived CDR1 and CDR2 are MNHEY and SVGEGT. Losses at the gene ends were 5 bases for V and 10 bases for J; bases not matched to a gene: 10. CDR3 length: 14 amino acids. CDR3: CASSARGGYGKLFF. The CDR3 DNA is TGTGCCAGCAGTGCCCGAGGGGGCTACGGAAAACTGTTTTTT.

This chain connects TRBV20-1 to TRBJ2-2; D not certain. CDR3 length: 14 residues. CDR1 and CDR2 from the germline V gene are DFQATT and SNEGSKA (reference sequence). Between the trimmed V and J ends, which lost 3 bases and 3 bases, there was a span of 11 bases. CDR3 region: CSASRGSYTGELFF. The CDR3 DNA reads TGCAGTGCTAGTAGAGGAAGCTACACCGGGGAGCTGTTTTTT.

The CDR3 spells CASSLRPLTGNSNQPQHF. CDR3 sequence (DNA): TGTGCCAGCAGCTTAAGGCCCCTGACAGGGAATAGCAATCAGCCCCAGCATTTT. The V gene is TRBV5-8, the J gene TRBJ1-5, with TRBD1 matching 7 bases. Germline-derived CDR1 and CDR2 are SGHTS and YDEGEE. The junction had 11 bases not matched to a gene; V was cut back by 2 bases and J by 0 bases. The CDR3 has 18 residues.

The chain recombines TRBV2 with TRBJ1-5; TRBD1 aligns across 9 bases. Per germline, CDR1 SNHLY and CDR2 FYNNEI. The V gene end was trimmed by 6 bases and the J gene end by 0 bases; junction bases not matched to a gene: 6. The CDR3 extends over 16 amino acids. Here the CDR3 reads CASRQGAIYSNQPQHF. The DNA of the CDR3 is TGTGCCAGCAGACAGGGGGCCATATATAGCAATCAGCCCCAGCATTTT.

V usage is TRBV2 and J usage is TRBJ1-2, with D tentatively TRBD1 (5 bases). Germline CDR1 reads SNHLY; CDR2 reads FYNNEI. Deletions cut 2 bases from V and 4 bases from J, with 17 bases between. This CDR3 has 16 residues. Here the CDR3 reads CASSEQAGNRGYGYTF. In DNA, the CDR3 is TGTGCCAGCAGTGAACAAGCAGGGAACCGAGGCTATGGCTACACCTTC.

The chain employs TRBV3-1 (or the pseudogene TRBV3-2) and TRBJ2-3; D is possibly TRBD2 (5 bases). Germline CDR1 LGHDT, CDR2 YNNKEL (reference sequence). The CDR3 loop spans 12 amino acids. Between the trimmed V and J ends, which lost 2 bases and 5 bases, there was a span of 5 bases. As DNA, the CDR3 is TGTGCCAGCAGCCAACGGGGAGATACGCAGTATTTT. This sequence encodes CASSQRGDTQYF.

This clone appeared once. The chain links TRBV12-5 to TRBJ2-5, with 12 nucleotides matching TRBD2. There are 16 residues in the CDR3. The trim removed 5 bases at V and 7 bases at J, leaving 11 bases unmatched. Germline values: CDR1 LGHNT, CDR2 FRNRAP. The CDR3, as DNA: TGTGCTAGTGGTCCGATGACTAGCGGGAGAAGGGGGACCCAGTACTTC. Protein product: CASGPMTSGRRGTQYF.

This clone was recorded a few times. The rearrangement links TRBV12-3 or TRBV12-4 to TRBJ2-2; D is ambiguous. V was pared by 8 bases and J by 7 bases, with 14 bases between. The CDR3 totals 13 residues. The CDR3 bases are TGTGCCAGCGAGATCGACTCGGGCGGGGAGCTGTTTTTT. Its protein is CASEIDSGGELFF.

V gene TRBV5-4 combines with J gene TRBJ1-4; TRBD1 matches at 8 bases. V lost 4 bases to trimming and J lost 5 bases; unmatched junction nucleotides: 7. Germline V gene sequence: CDR1 SGHNT, CDR2 YYREEE (reference sequence). The CDR3 sequence is 15 residues long. As DNA, the CDR3 is TGTGCCAGCAGCCCTTACAGGGGGTTGAATGAAAAACTGTTTTTT. Encoded protein: CASSPYRGLNEKLFF. Filled out from reference TRBV5-4 and TRBJ1-4, the complete variable domain reads ETGVTQSPTHLIKTRGQQVTLRCSSQSGHNTVSWYQQALGQGPQFIFQYYREEENGRGNFPPRFSGLQFPNYSSELNVNALELDDSALYLCASSPYRGLNEKLFFGSGTQLSVL.

V and J are TRBV5-6 and TRBJ1-2, with TRBD1 matching over 8 bases. CDR1 and CDR2 (germline): SGHDT, YYEEEE. There are 15 residues in the CDR3. The ends lost 2 bases at V and 4 bases at J; junction bases unmatched: 7. CDR3 bases: TGTGCCAGCAGCTTATACGGACAGGGCGGCTATGGCTACACCTTC. Encoded protein: CASSLYGQGGYGYTF.